These 9 T cell receptor beta chains originate from one sample sequenced in a study of blood T cells in healthy people across ages. Using a J-beta primer mix together with a sample-barcoded 5' primer, a second PCR was run for about 6 to 11 cycles. In TCRdb, the 5' RACE reads were re-called with MiXCR into one record per CDR3 protein. The sample lists 550,000 to 600,000 distinct CDR3 sequences, more than 45% occurring once. The sequenced sample was blood. These receptors originate from a man aged 80 or over in good health.

The chain employs TRBV6-6 and TRBJ1-3, with TRBD1 as a possible D gene (5 bases). Germline V CDR1 and CDR2: MNHNY, SVGAGI (reference sequence). CDR3 length equals 15 residues. V was trimmed by 6 bases and J by 0 bases, leaving 12 bases between them. The chain's CDR3 is CASRRQTISGNTIYF. For the CDR3, the DNA is TGTGCCAGCAGGAGACAGACTATCTCTGGAAACACCATATATTTT.

This chain links TRBV27 with TRBJ1-5; perhaps TRBD1 as D (5 bases). The ends were cut back, 8 bases at V and 7 bases at J, with 12 bases in the middle. The germline CDR1 and CDR2 sequences are MNHEY and SMNVEV (reference sequence). CDR3 length: 12 residues. The CDR3 spells CASRTGEQPQHF. CDR3 nucleotides: TGTGCCAGCCGAACAGGAGAACAGCCCCAGCATTTT.

The V gene is TRBV27, the J gene TRBJ2-7; TRBD2 might be the D (6 bases). V was trimmed by 0 bases and J by 1 base, leaving 19 bases between them. This CDR3 comprises 18 residues. Germline assignment: CDR1 MNHEY and CDR2 SMNVEV (reference sequence). The CDR3 loop reads CASSLSLPGGRLSYEQYF. The CDR3 DNA reads as TGTGCCAGCAGTTTATCTCTTCCTGGGGGGAGACTATCCTACGAGCAGTACTTC.

This clonotype showed up just a few times. CDR3 in DNA: TGCAGTGCTAGCCGGGACGTGAGTCGGTATGGCTACACCTTC. Encoded protein: CSASRDVSRYGYTF. This chain connects TRBV20-1 to TRBJ1-2; perhaps TRBD1 as D (5 bases). V was cut by 3 bases and J by 5 bases, with 16 bases left in between. This CDR3 has 14 amino acids. Per the germline V gene, CDR1 is DFQATT and CDR2 is SNEGSKA (reference sequence).

This clonotype was seen more than once but under ten times. The rearrangement uses TRBV27 and TRBJ1-2, with 7 bases matching TRBD1. CDR1 MNHEY and CDR2 SMNVEV come from the germline V gene (reference sequence). V was pared by 5 bases and J by 5 bases, with 14 bases of the junction left unmatched. CDR3 length equals 16 residues. The CDR3 loop is CASSRWDSPTSYGYTF. The CDR3 DNA sequence: TGTGCCAGCAGTAGGTGGGACAGCCCGACCTCTTATGGCTACACCTTC.

The rearrangement links TRBV29-1 to TRBJ1-1; TRBD1 aligns across 7 bases. CDR1 is SQVTM and CDR2 is ANQGSEA in the germline V gene. The ends lost 7 bases at V and 0 bases at J; junction bases unmatched: 8. The CDR3 extends over 14 amino acids. The CDR3 region has the DNA TGCAGCGCCGACTTGGGACAGATGAACACTGAAGCTTTCTTT. Its translation: CSADLGQMNTEAFF. The variable domain in full, completed from reference TRBV29-1 and TRBJ1-1, reads SAVISQKPSRDICQRGTSLTIQCQVDSQVTMMFWYRQQPGQSLTLIATANQGSEATYESGFVIDKFPISRPNLTFSTLTVSNMSPEDSSIYLCSADLGQMNTEAFFGQGTRLTVV.

Only a few counts were recorded for this clonotype. J is TRBJ2-5 and V is TRBV7-2, with D unclear. V lost 0 bases, J lost 1 base, and 9 bases lay in between. This CDR3 is built from 15 residues. CDR1 is SGHTA, CDR2 FQGNSA, per germline. The CDR3, as DNA: TGTGCCAGCAGCTTAGCGTGGGCTTCCCAAGAGACCCAGTACTTC. It encodes CASSLAWASQETQYF.

The genes are TRBV5-6 and TRBJ2-1; 11 nucleotides line up with TRBD2. The assigned J gene may be wrong: the sequence end matches TRBJ2-7 better. This CDR3 spans 19 amino acids. CDR1 and CDR2 (germline): SGHDT, YYEEEE. CDR3: CASSAWDRVRTSGYNEQYF. The CDR3 DNA reads TGTGCCAGCAGCGCGTGGGACAGGGTTAGGACTAGCGGGTACAATGAGCAGTACTTC.

This clonotype has just one count. The chain links TRBV20-1 to TRBJ2-7; the D is unclear. This CDR3 contains 14 residues. The V end lost 3 bases, the J end lost 3 bases, and 15 bases lay between the germline ends. The germline V gene has CDR1 DFQATT and CDR2 SNEGSKA (reference sequence). The CDR3 sequence is CSARKPPPSYEQYF. The CDR3 coding sequence is TGCAGTGCTAGGAAACCTCCCCCGAGCTACGAGCAGTACTTC.